This note documents a single TCR beta chain sequence. Its antigen is unidentified. Next came a second PCR, run for 7 to 11 cycles, which used a sample-barcoded 5' primer along with a J-beta primer mix. TCRdb analysed the 5' RACE reads with MiXCR anew, one entry per CDR3 protein. Of hundreds of thousands of distinct CDR3 sequences in the sample, about 52% were seen once. The study recruited healthy Caucasian donors from Russia who were aged about 6 to 95. Germline V CDR1 and CDR2: MNHEY, SMNVEV (reference sequence). The CDR3 is 15 amino acids. The V and J ends lost 2 bases and 3 bases respectively, with 14 bases between them. The source of the sample is a study of blood T cells in healthy people across ages. Study-wide results and limits: Among T cells, TCR beta diversity per million cells dropped roughly linearly as age rose.

The gene calls are TRBV27 and TRBJ2-7; D may be TRBD1 or TRBD2 (6 bases each). The receptor's source is a woman aged 55 to 70 in good health. Sequenced: blood. The CDR3 coding sequence is TGTGCCAGCAGTTTAAGGGGGGACACCTACTACGAGCAGTACTTC. It specifies CASSLRGDTYYEQYF.